The clone carrying this T cell receptor (beta chain) was observed a few times. These data originate in a study of blood T cells in healthy people across ages. Study details: Through template switching, about one barcoded beta molecule was captured per two T cells, as measured in model experiments.

The V and J ends lost 1 base and 2 bases respectively, with 17 bases between them. In germline, CDR1 is SGHTA, CDR2 FQGNSA. The length of the CDR3 is 17 residues. Healthy Caucasian individuals from Russia aged roughly 6 to 90 were enrolled as donors. Approximately 9 milliliters of peripheral blood were drawn from each donor into EDTA-treated tubes. Each sample gave at least 6.5 million isolated PBMCs. Through a sample-barcoded 5' primer and a J-beta primer mix, a second PCR was run for roughly 6 to 12 cycles. TCRdb used MiXCR to reprocess the 5' RACE reads, holding one entry per CDR3 protein. Among 1.5 million to 2 million distinct CDR3 sequences, roughly 28% were seen once, and the ten largest hold 7% to 9%.

The sequenced sample was blood. The sequence was obtained from a woman in her thirties in good health. The J gene is TRBJ2-5, the V gene TRBV7-2; tentatively, D is TRBD2 (7 bases). The CDR3, as DNA: TGTGCCAGCAGCTTAGGTCCGGGGGGCTCAAATCAAGAGACCCAGTACTTC. Translated: CASSLGPGGSNQETQYF.